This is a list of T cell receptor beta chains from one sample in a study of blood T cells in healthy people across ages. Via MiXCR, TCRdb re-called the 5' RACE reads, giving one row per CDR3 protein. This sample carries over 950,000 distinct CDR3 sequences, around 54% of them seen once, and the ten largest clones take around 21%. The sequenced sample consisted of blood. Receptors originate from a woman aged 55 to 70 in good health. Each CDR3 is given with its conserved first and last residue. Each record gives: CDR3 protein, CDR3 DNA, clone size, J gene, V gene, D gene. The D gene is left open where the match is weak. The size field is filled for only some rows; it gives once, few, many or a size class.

cdr3_aa: CSARGGREYEQYF
cdr3_nt: TGCAGTGCTAGAGGCGGGAGGGAATACGAGCAGTACTTC
clone_size: few
j_call: TRBJ2-7
v_call: TRBV20-1
d_call: TRBD2

cdr3_aa: CASSLTWVDRHTDTQYF
cdr3_nt: TGTGCCAGCAGCTTAACCTGGGTAGACAGGCACACAGATACGCAGTATTTT
clone_size: -
j_call: TRBJ2-3
v_call: TRBV7-3
d_call: -

cdr3_aa: CASSQGLAAHNEQFF
cdr3_nt: TGTGCCAGCAGTCAAGGACTAGCGGCACACAATGAGCAGTTCTTC
clone_size: -
j_call: TRBJ2-1
v_call: TRBV3-1
d_call: TRBD2

cdr3_aa: CATSDLAGSLETQYF
cdr3_nt: TGTGCCACCAGTGATCTAGCGGGATCTTTAGAGACCCAGTACTTC
clone_size: -
j_call: TRBJ2-5
v_call: TRBV24-1
d_call: TRBD2

cdr3_aa: CAIGGGDMNYGYTF
cdr3_nt: TGTGCCATCGGTGGAGGGGACATGAACTATGGCTACACCTTC
clone_size: once
j_call: TRBJ1-2
v_call: TRBV10-3
d_call: -

cdr3_aa: CASSPRTSGGRYNEQFF
cdr3_nt: TGTGCCAGCAGTCCAAGGACTAGCGGGGGGCGCTACAATGAGCAGTTCTTC
clone_size: -
j_call: TRBJ2-1
v_call: TRBV27
d_call: TRBD2

cdr3_aa: CASNQEADNNEQFF
cdr3_nt: TGTGCCAGCAACCAAGAGGCCGACAACAATGAGCAGTTCTTC
clone_size: -
j_call: TRBJ2-1
v_call: TRBV4-2
d_call: -

cdr3_aa: CASSGIAEFYEQYF
cdr3_nt: TGTGCCAGCAGTGGGATCGCTGAGTTCTACGAGCAGTACTTC
clone_size: -
j_call: TRBJ2-7
v_call: TRBV28
d_call: -

cdr3_aa: CASSEGDRETDTQYF
cdr3_nt: TGCGCCAGCAGTGAGGGGGACAGGGAAACAGATACGCAGTATTTT
clone_size: -
j_call: TRBJ2-3
v_call: TRBV10-2
d_call: TRBD1

cdr3_aa: CASSQQTSGSNEQYF
cdr3_nt: TGTGCCAGCAGCCAGCAGACTAGCGGGAGTAATGAGCAGTACTTC
clone_size: -
j_call: TRBJ2-7
v_call: TRBV4-2
d_call: TRBD2

cdr3_aa: CASTRGGKANYGYTF
cdr3_nt: TGTGCCAGCACACGGGGGGGCAAGGCTAACTATGGCTACACCTTC
clone_size: -
j_call: TRBJ1-2
v_call: TRBV6-5
d_call: -

cdr3_aa: CASRTIDRVTEAFF
cdr3_nt: TGTGCCAGCAGAACAATCGACAGGGTGACTGAAGCTTTCTTT
clone_size: -
j_call: TRBJ1-1
v_call: TRBV27
d_call: TRBD1

cdr3_aa: CASSLPVQGRRGEQFF
cdr3_nt: TGTGCCAGCAGTCTACCGGTACAGGGACGGAGGGGTGAGCAGTTCTTC
clone_size: -
j_call: TRBJ2-1
v_call: TRBV28
d_call: -

cdr3_aa: CASSQEAFYEQYF
cdr3_nt: TGTGCCAGCAGTCAGGAAGCGTTTTACGAGCAGTACTTC
clone_size: few
j_call: TRBJ2-7
v_call: TRBV6-1
d_call: -

cdr3_aa: CAIRTGAGFYNEQFF
cdr3_nt: TGTGCCATCAGGACCGGGGCGGGGTTTTACAATGAGCAGTTCTTC
clone_size: few
j_call: TRBJ2-1
v_call: TRBV10-3
d_call: -

cdr3_aa: CASNQEGFQETQYF
cdr3_nt: TGTGCCAGCAACCAAGAAGGCTTCCAAGAGACCCAGTACTTC
clone_size: -
j_call: TRBJ2-5
v_call: TRBV4-2
d_call: -

cdr3_aa: CAREEAGKLFF
cdr3_nt: TGTGCCAGAGAGGAGGCGGGAAAACTGTTTTTT
clone_size: -
j_call: TRBJ1-4
v_call: TRBV2
d_call: -

cdr3_aa: CASSLAVTQTYGYTF
cdr3_nt: TGTGCCAGCAGCTTGGCCGTAACTCAAACTTATGGCTACACCTTC
clone_size: -
j_call: TRBJ1-2
v_call: TRBV5-5
d_call: -

cdr3_aa: CSVRDRNYEQYF
cdr3_nt: TGCAGCGTCAGGGACAGAAACTACGAGCAGTACTTC
clone_size: many
j_call: TRBJ2-7
v_call: TRBV29-1
d_call: TRBD1

cdr3_aa: CASSSPGAPRPYNSPLHF
cdr3_nt: TGTGCCAGCAGTTCCCCAGGGGCTCCTAGGCCCTATAATTCACCCCTCCACTTT
clone_size: -
j_call: TRBJ1-6
v_call: TRBV28
d_call: -

cdr3_aa: CASSQVLAGDTQYF
cdr3_nt: TGTGCCAGCAGCCAAGTACTAGCGGGAGATACGCAGTATTTT
clone_size: -
j_call: TRBJ2-3
v_call: TRBV14
d_call: TRBD2

cdr3_aa: CSVDWGWGLAGGGGNEQFF
cdr3_nt: TGCAGCGTTGATTGGGGTTGGGGACTAGCGGGAGGAGGAGGCAATGAGCAGTTCTTC
clone_size: -
j_call: TRBJ2-1
v_call: TRBV29-1
d_call: TRBD2

cdr3_aa: CASSSGLAGGMPLPDTQYF
cdr3_nt: TGTGCCAGCAGCTCGGGACTAGCGGGAGGTATGCCCCTCCCAGATACGCAGTATTTT
clone_size: -
j_call: TRBJ2-3
v_call: TRBV7-2
d_call: TRBD2